What follows are 21 T cell receptor beta chains derived from one specimen sequenced in a study of blood T cell repertoires in COVID-19. Clones were sequenced by immunoSEQ multiplex PCR, and TCRdb holds only the in-frame ones, with some missing. This sample has a few hundred thousand clones, with 70% to 90% found just once. Sample: peripheral blood. These receptors were obtained from a man between 60 and 75 years old with acute or convalescent COVID-19.

The chain is built from TRBV3-1 (or the pseudogene TRBV3-2) and TRBJ2-7; TRBD2 is a possible D gene (5 bases). The CDR3 length is 16 residues. Germline V gene lookup returns CDR1 LGHDT and CDR2 YNNKEL (reference sequence). V was pared by 5 bases and J by 3 bases, with 20 bases between. The CDR3, as DNA: TGTGCCAGCAGCGGGCAACGCCAGGCCCGGGGCTACGAGCAGTACTTC. Translating it yields CASSGQRQARGYEQYF.

This clone was counted only a few times. The genes are TRBV11-2 and TRBJ2-1; D might be TRBD1 (6 bases). The CDR3 runs to 14 residues. Between the trimmed V and J ends, which lost 7 bases and 7 bases, there was a span of 17 bases. Looked up from germline, CDR1 is SGHAT and CDR2 is FQNNGV. The CDR3 coding sequence is TGTGCCAGCACTACTGGACAGAGAGGTAATGAGCAGTTCTTC. It is translated as CASTTGQRGNEQFF.

The chain carries TRBV11-2 and TRBJ2-5; no definite D call. The CDR3 sequence is 12 residues long. Germline V gives CDR1 SGHAT, CDR2 FQNNGV. With 1 base removed from V and 5 bases from J, the gap between germline ends came to 5 bases. The CDR3 region is CASSLVSETQYF. DNA for the CDR3: TGTGCCAGCAGCTTAGTGTCGGAGACCCAGTACTTC.

Comments on this clone: Being one base from a much bigger clone, this may be a read error. The genes are TRBV4-1 and TRBJ2-5; TRBD1 matches at 9 bases. V gave up 10 bases and J gave up 5 bases; unmatched junction bases: 14. This CDR3 is 15 amino acids long. CDR1 and CDR2 from the germline V gene are MGHRA and YSYEKL. CDR3 sequence reads: CATRHDRGEYETQYF. The CDR3 DNA follows: TGCGCCACCAGACACGACAGGGGGGAGTATGAGACCCAGTACTTC.

CDR3 loop: CASSQDSSPRGEKLFF. For the CDR3, the DNA is TGCGCCAGCAGCCAAGATTCCTCTCCTAGGGGTGAAAAACTGTTTTTT. The chain carries TRBV4-1 and TRBJ1-4; D may be TRBD1 (5 bases). V lost 0 bases and J lost 7, with 15 bases in between. Germline CDR1 reads MGHRA; CDR2 reads YSYEKL. The CDR3 has 16 amino acids.

The J gene is TRBJ2-4, the V gene TRBV11-2; 9 bases match TRBD1. This CDR3 has 15 residues. V trimming: 5 bases; J trimming: 8 bases; junction bases outside the gene matches: 10. Germline CDR1 is SGHAT and CDR2 is FQNNGV. The CDR3 region has the DNA TGTGCCAGCAGCACCAACAGGGGGCTGTCGGACATTCAGTACTTC. Residues: CASSTNRGLSDIQYF. Filled out from reference TRBV11-2 and TRBJ2-4, the complete variable domain reads EAGVAQSPRYKIIEKRQSVAFWCNPISGHATLYWYQQILGQGPKLLIQFQNNGVVDDSQLPKDRFSAERLKGVDSTLKIQPAKLEDSAVYLCASSTNRGLSDIQYFGAGTRLSVL.

The rearrangement uses TRBV27 and TRBJ2-1; 10 bases match TRBD2. With V trimmed by 3 bases and J by 3 bases, 8 bases remained unmatched. This CDR3 spans 17 amino acids. Germline V gene data show CDR1 as MNHEY and CDR2 as SMNVEV (reference sequence). CDR3 nucleotide sequence: TGTGCCAGCAGTTTGCCAACTAGCGGGGCTCACTACAATGAGCAGTTCTTC. Translated, it gives CASSLPTSGAHYNEQFF.

This clone showed up just once. The chain joins TRBV2 to TRBJ1-2; 7 bases map to TRBD1. Germline CDR1 is SNHLY and CDR2 is FYNNEI. CDR3 size: 16 residues. The junction had 17 bases not matched to a gene; V was cut back by 6 bases and J by 7 bases. CDR3 DNA: TGTGCCAGCAGGGGGGACCCGACAGGGTCTGGTGGTGGCTACACCTTC. It is translated as CASRGDPTGSGGGYTF.

This clone occurred a few times. This sequence joins TRBV19 and TRBJ1-5, with TRBD1 as a possible D gene (6 bases). V lost 5 bases to trimming and J lost 8 bases, with 16 bases between them. Germline CDR1 is LNHDA and CDR2 is SQIVND (reference sequence). The length of the CDR3 is 14 residues. This chain's CDR3 is CASSLTQGREPQHF. The CDR3 DNA follows: TGTGCCAGTAGTCTAACGCAGGGGAGAGAGCCCCAGCATTTT. Using reference TRBV19 and TRBJ1-5 for the parts outside the CDR3, the full variable domain is DGGITQSPKYLFRKEGQNVTLSCEQNLNHDAMYWYRQDPGQGLRLIYYSQIVNDFQKGDIAEGYSVSREKKESFPLTVTSAQKNPTAFYLCASSLTQGREPQHFGDGTRLSIL.

V and J are TRBV29-1 and TRBJ2-5; D may be TRBD1 (6 bases). V lost 5 bases to trimming and J lost 0 bases, with 10 bases between them. Per the germline V gene, CDR1 is SQVTM and CDR2 is ANQGSEA. The CDR3 totals 13 residues. CDR3 amino acids: CSVPRGDQETQYF. The CDR3 DNA is TGCAGCGTTCCCAGGGGAGACCAAGAGACCCAGTACTTC.

The gene calls are TRBV14 and TRBJ2-5; 8 bases match TRBD2. Germline V CDR1 and CDR2: SGHDN, FVKESK. Germline trimming cut 0 bases from V and 1 base from J; bases unmatched to any gene: 10. This CDR3 is built from 18 residues. The CDR3 loop reads CASSQDVLGRAAQETQYF. In nucleotides, the CDR3 is TGTGCCAGCAGCCAAGATGTCCTCGGGAGGGCAGCCCAAGAGACCCAGTACTTC.

The chain uses TRBV24-1 and TRBJ2-1; 11 bases are shared with TRBD2. The ends lost 4 bases at V and 7 bases at J; junction bases unmatched: 11. Germline CDR1 KGHDR, CDR2 SFDVKD. The CDR3 contains 17 residues. In DNA form, the CDR3 reads TGTGCCACCAGTGACCCTCTTACTAGCGGGGGAAGGAATGAGCAGTTCTTC. Translating gives CATSDPLTSGGRNEQFF.

The chain uses TRBV2 and TRBJ2-7, with D possibly TRBD1 on 6 matching bases. This CDR3 has 12 amino acids. V was pared by 4 bases and J by 5 bases, with 9 bases between. In germline, CDR1 is SNHLY, CDR2 FYNNEI. CDR3 nucleotides: TGTGCCAGCAGTGTAGCAGGGGACGAGCAGTACTTC. It codes for CASSVAGDEQYF.

The chain has TRBV23-1 and TRBJ1-1; perhaps TRBD1 as D (5 bases). Being an ORF, TRBV23-1 has a function that is uncertain. The CDR3 has 15 residues. Trimming cost V 6 bases and J 1 base, with 15 bases left between them. The CDR3 bases are TGCGCCAGCAGACCACAGCTCGGGGGGAACACTGAAGCTTTCTTT. Its translation: CASRPQLGGNTEAFF.

The chain joins TRBV11-2 to TRBJ2-5; the match to TRBD1 covers 12 bases. Germline assignment: CDR1 SGHAT and CDR2 FQNNGV. The CDR3 runs to 15 residues. Losses at the gene ends were 5 bases for V and 4 bases for J; bases not matched to a gene: 5. CDR3 protein: CASSRDRGRGETQYF. DNA for the CDR3: TGTGCCAGCAGCCGGGACAGGGGGCGCGGAGAGACCCAGTACTTC.

The rearrangement joins TRBV12-3 or TRBV12-4 to TRBJ2-1; no firm D call. The CDR3 covers 12 residues. Trimming removed 6 bases from V and 7 bases from J, with 10 bases in between. The CDR3 nucleotides are TGTGCCAGCAGGAGATTAGAGAATGAGCAGTTCTTC. Amino acid sequence: CASRRLENEQFF.

V gene TRBV5-1 combines with J gene TRBJ2-6, with a possible D match to TRBD1 (5 bases). CDR1 SGHRS and CDR2 YFSETQ come from the germline V gene. The CDR3 has 17 residues. Trimming took off 4 bases at V and 2 bases at J, with 16 bases between the two ends. CDR3 sequence: CASSRFLGQAGANVLTF. CDR3 nucleotides: TGCGCCAGCAGCCGGTTTCTGGGGCAGGCTGGGGCCAACGTCCTGACTTTC.

In nucleotides, the CDR3 is TGCGCCAGCAGGACAGGGGCCACGAACACTGAAGCTTTCTTT. Encoded protein: CASRTGATNTEAFF. This chain connects TRBV10-2 to TRBJ1-1, with 8 positions matching TRBD1. This CDR3 has 14 amino acids. Germline CDR1 reads WSHSY; CDR2 reads SAAADI. Unmatched junction bases numbered 4, after V lost 6 bases and J lost 1 base.

CDR3 residues: CASSLARSPYEQYF. CDR3 in DNA: TGTGCCAGCAGCTTAGCCAGGTCACCCTACGAGCAGTACTTC. The chain uses TRBV7-2 and TRBJ2-7; D unresolved. CDR1 is SGHTA, CDR2 FQGNSA, per germline. This CDR3 comprises 14 residues. The V end lost 0 bases, the J end lost 2 bases, and 8 bases lay between the germline ends.

The V call is TRBV5-5, the J call TRBJ2-1, with TRBD1 matching over 7 bases. Germline CDR1 and CDR2: SGHKS and YYEKEE (reference sequence). The CDR3 is made up of 15 amino acids. The J segment lost 3 bases and the V segment lost 1 base, leaving 4 bases of the junction unmatched. The CDR3 DNA reads TGTGCCAGCAGCTTGCGTCAGGGGGACTACAATGAGCAGTTCTTC. Translating gives CASSLRQGDYNEQFF.

J is TRBJ2-1 and V is TRBV27; 8 nucleotides align to TRBD1. Germline CDR1 MNHEY, CDR2 SMNVEV (reference sequence). The CDR3 is 18 amino acids. The trim removed 5 bases at V and 4 bases at J, leaving 16 bases unmatched. CDR3 region: CASSGRGRQGATYNEQFF. DNA of the CDR3: TGTGCCAGCAGTGGACGGGGCCGCCAGGGGGCGACGTACAATGAGCAGTTCTTC.